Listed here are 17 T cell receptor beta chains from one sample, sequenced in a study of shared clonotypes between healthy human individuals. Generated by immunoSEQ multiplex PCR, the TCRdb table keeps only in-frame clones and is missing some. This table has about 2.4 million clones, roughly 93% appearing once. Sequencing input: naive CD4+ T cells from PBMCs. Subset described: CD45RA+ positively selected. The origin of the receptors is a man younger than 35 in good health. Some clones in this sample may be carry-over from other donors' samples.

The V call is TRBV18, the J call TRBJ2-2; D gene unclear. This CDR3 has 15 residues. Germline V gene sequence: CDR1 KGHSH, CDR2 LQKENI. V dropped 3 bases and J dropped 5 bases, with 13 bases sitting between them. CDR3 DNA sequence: TGTGCCAGCTCACCCCTTCAGGTGGGGACCGGGGAGCTGTTTTTT. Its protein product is CASSPLQVGTGELFF.

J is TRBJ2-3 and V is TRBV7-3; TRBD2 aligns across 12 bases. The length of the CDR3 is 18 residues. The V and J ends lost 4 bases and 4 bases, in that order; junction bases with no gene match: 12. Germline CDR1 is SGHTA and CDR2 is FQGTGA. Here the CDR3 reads CASSYPTTSGRRADTQYF. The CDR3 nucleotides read TGTGCCAGCAGCTACCCGACGACTAGCGGGAGAAGGGCAGATACGCAGTATTTT.

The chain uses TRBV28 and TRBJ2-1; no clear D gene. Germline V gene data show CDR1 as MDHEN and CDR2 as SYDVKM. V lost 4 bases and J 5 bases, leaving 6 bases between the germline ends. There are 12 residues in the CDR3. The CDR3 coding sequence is TGTGCCAGCAGTTCCTATCACAATGAGCAGTTCTTC. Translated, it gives CASSSYHNEQFF.

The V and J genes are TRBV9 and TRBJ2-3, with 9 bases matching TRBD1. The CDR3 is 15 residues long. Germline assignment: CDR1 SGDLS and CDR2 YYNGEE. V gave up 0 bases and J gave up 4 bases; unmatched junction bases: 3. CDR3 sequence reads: CASSVEGQGADTQYF. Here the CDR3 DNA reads TGTGCCAGCAGCGTAGAGGGACAGGGTGCAGATACGCAGTATTTT.

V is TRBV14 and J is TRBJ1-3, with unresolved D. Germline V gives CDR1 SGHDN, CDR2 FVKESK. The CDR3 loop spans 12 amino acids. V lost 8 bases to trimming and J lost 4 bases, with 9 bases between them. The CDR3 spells CASEGPGNTIYF. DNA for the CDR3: TGTGCCAGCGAAGGGCCCGGAAACACCATATATTTT.

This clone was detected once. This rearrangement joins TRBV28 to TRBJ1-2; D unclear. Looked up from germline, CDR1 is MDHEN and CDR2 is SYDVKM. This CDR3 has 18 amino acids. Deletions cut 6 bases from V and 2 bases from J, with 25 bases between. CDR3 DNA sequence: TGTGCCAGCAGCGTCGAAGGGTCTCCGGAGGACTCCAACTATGGCTACACCTTC. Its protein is CASSVEGSPEDSNYGYTF.

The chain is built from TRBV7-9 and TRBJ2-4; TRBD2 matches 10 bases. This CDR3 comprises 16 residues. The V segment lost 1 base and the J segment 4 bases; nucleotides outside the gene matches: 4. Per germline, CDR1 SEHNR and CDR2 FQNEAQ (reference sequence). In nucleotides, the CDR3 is TGTGCCAGCAGCTTAGAGACTAGCGGGTATAAAAACATTCAGTACTTC. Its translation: CASSLETSGYKNIQYF. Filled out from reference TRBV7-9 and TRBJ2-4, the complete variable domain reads DTGVSQNPRHKITKRGQNVTFRCDPISEHNRLYWYRQTLGQGPEFLTYFQNEAQLEKSRLLSDRFSAERPKGSFSTLEIQRTEQGDSAMYLCASSLETSGYKNIQYFGAGTRLSVL.

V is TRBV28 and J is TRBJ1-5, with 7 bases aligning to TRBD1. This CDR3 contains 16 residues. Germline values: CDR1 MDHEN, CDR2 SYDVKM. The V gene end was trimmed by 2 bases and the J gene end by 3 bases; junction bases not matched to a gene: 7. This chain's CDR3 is CASSLGGTAYNQPQHF. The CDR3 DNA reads TGTGCCAGCAGTTTAGGTGGGACAGCTTACAATCAGCCCCAGCATTTT. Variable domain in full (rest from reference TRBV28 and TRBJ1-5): DVKVTQSSRYLVKRTGEKVFLECVQDMDHENMFWYRQDPGLGLRLIYFSYDVKMKEKGDIPEGYSVSREKKERFSLILESASTNQTSMYLCASSLGGTAYNQPQHFGDGTRLSIL.

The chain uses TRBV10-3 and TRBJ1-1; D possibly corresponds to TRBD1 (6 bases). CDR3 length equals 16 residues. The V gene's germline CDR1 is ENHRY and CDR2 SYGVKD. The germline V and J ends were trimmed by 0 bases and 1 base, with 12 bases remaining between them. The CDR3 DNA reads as TGTGCCATCAGTGAGTCAAGACAGGACCGGAACACTGAAGCTTTCTTT. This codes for CAISESRQDRNTEAFF.

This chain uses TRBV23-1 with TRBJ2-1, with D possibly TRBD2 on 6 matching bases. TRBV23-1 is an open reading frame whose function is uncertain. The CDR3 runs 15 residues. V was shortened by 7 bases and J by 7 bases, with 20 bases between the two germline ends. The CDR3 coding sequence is TGCGCCAGCACCACCTCTAGCGCGCCTTTGAATGAGCAGTTCTTC. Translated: CASTTSSAPLNEQFF.

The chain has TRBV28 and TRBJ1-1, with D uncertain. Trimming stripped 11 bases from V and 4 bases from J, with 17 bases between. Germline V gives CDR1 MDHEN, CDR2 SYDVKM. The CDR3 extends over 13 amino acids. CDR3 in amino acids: CAVLPSSRTEAFF. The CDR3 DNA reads TGTGCCGTTCTCCCTTCGAGTCGCACTGAAGCTTTCTTT. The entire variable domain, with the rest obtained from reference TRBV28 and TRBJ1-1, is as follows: DVKVTQSSRYLVKRTGEKVFLECVQDMDHENMFWYRQDPGLGLRLIYFSYDVKMKEKGDIPEGYSVSREKKERFSLILESASTNQTSMYLCAVLPSSRTEAFFGQGTRLTVV.

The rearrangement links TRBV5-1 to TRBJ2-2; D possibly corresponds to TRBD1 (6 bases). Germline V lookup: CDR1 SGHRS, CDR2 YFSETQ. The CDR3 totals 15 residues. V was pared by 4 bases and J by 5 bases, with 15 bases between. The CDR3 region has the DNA TGCGCCAGCAGCCGGAACAGGGTGGAGACCGGGGAGCTGTTTTTT. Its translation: CASSRNRVETGELFF. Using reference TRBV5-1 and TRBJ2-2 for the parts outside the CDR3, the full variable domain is KAGVTQTPRYLIKTRGQQVTLSCSPISGHRSVSWYQQTPGQGLQFLFEYFSETQRNKGNFPGRFSGRQFSNSRSEMNVSTLELGDSALYLCASSRNRVETGELFFGEGSRLTVL.

The CDR3 region has the DNA TGTGCCTGGAGTGTATGGGGGGCTGGGGAGACCCAGTACTTC. Its translation: CAWSVWGAGETQYF. The chain couples TRBV30 to TRBJ2-5; D might be TRBD1 or TRBD2, each matching 6 bases. Trimming cost V 0 bases and J 5 bases, with 13 bases left between them. This CDR3 spans 14 amino acids. Germline lookup yields CDR1 GTSNPN and CDR2 SVGIG (reference sequence).

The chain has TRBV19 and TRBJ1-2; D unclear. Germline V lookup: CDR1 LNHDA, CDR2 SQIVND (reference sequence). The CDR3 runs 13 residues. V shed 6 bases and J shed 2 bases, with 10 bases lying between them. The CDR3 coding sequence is TGTGCCAGTAGATCCCGGGGAAACTATGGCTACACCTTC. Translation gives CASRSRGNYGYTF.

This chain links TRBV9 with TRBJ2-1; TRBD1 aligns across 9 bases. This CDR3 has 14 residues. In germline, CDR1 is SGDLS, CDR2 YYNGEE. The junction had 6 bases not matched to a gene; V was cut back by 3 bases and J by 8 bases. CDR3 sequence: CASSEDRGWDEQFF. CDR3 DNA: TGTGCCAGCAGCGAGGACAGGGGATGGGATGAGCAGTTCTTC.

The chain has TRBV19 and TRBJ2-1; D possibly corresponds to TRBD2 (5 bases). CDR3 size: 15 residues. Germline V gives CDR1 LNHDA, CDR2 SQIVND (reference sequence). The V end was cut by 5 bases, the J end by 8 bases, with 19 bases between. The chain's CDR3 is CASSPGESRAYEQFF. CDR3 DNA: TGTGCCAGTAGTCCCGGGGAGTCAAGGGCCTATGAGCAGTTCTTC.

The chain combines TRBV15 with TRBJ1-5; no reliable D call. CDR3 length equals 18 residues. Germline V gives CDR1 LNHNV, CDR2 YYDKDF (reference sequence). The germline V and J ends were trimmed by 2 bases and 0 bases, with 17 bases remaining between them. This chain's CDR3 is CATSRYAPQENSNQPQHF. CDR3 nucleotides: TGTGCCACCAGCAGATATGCCCCCCAGGAGAATAGCAATCAGCCCCAGCATTTT.